The subject of this entry is one TCR beta chain. Its specificity is unknown. The sample originates from a study of cytomegalovirus exposure and HLA in healthy donors. General study results and limits: Common viral pathogens seemed to be connected with several of the most significant clusters, according to a later analysis. Upon later analysis, TCR association rates were observed to vary by HLA locus, being highest for DRB1 and lowest for HLA-C. Association with HLA alleles at 0.05 false discovery rate was found for approximately 18,000 TCR beta sequences in a later analysis.

13 Jbeta primers and 60 Vbeta primers were used for the PCR. Generated by immunoSEQ multiplex PCR, the TCRdb table keeps only in-frame clones and is missing some. This sample's table has fewer than 85,000 clones. The CDR3 sequence is 13 residues long. The germline V gene encodes CDR1 SQVTM and CDR2 ANQGSEA. J lost 6 bases, V lost 7 bases, and 8 bases had no gene match. This sequence was found in a woman in her 40s in good health and CMV-seropositive. Sequences were obtained from PBMCs. The chain recombines TRBV29-1 with TRBJ2-2; the match to TRBD1 covers 7 bases. CDR3 residues: CSGKTGEAGELFF. CDR3 sequence (DNA): TGCAGCGGGAAAACAGGGGAAGCCGGGGAGCTGTTTTTT.